This T cell receptor beta chain came from a study of a mutant IDH1 vaccine in newly diagnosed glioma. Study at large: Most had both radiotherapy and temozolomide beforehand; others had only one.

Produced via immunoSEQ multiplex PCR; TCRdb's table is partial and in-frame only. The sample gives approximately 37,000 clones, around four fifths of which show up once; less than 6.5% is in the top ten. Germline CDR1 MNHEY, CDR2 SVGAGI. CDR3 size: 13 residues. V shed 6 bases and J shed 8 bases, with 16 bases lying between them. Time point here: week 23, last vaccination. Vaccinated patients received 300 ug of mutant IDH1 20-mer peptide per dose, with topical imiquimod. Donor diagnoses consisted of new WHO grade 3 or 4 IDH1-mutant, ATRX-lost astrocytomas. With respect to this clone: The antigen is not known.

Broader study findings: Immune responses arising from the vaccine appeared in more than 80% of patients. Top-clonotype changes in peripheral T cells seemed unrelated to pseudoprogression.

Sequencing was performed on PBMCs, taken from a glioma patient whose treatment included an IDH1 peptide vaccine. The origin of this receptor is a man aged 45-60 years with glioma. The chain links TRBV6-5 to TRBJ1-2; D is uncertain. The CDR3 sequence: CASSLGGVRGYTF. The CDR3 DNA is TGTGCCAGCAGCCTGGGCGGGGTACGGGGCTACACCTTC.